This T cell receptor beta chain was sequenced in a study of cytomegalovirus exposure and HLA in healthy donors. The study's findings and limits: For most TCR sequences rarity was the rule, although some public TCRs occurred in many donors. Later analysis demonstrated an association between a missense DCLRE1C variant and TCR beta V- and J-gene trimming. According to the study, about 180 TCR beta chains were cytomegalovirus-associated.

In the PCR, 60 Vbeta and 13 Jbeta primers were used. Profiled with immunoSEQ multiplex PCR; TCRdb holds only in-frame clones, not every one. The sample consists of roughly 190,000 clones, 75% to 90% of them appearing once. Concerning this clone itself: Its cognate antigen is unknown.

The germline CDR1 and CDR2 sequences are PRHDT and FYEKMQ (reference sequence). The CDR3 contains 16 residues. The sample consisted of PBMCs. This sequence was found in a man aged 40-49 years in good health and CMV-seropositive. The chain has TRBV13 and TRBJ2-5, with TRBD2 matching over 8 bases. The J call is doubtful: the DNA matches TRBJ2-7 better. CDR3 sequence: CASSPGGGGPSYEQYF. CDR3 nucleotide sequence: TGTGCCAGCAGCCCTGGGGGCGGGGGGCCCTCCTACGAGCAGTACTTC.